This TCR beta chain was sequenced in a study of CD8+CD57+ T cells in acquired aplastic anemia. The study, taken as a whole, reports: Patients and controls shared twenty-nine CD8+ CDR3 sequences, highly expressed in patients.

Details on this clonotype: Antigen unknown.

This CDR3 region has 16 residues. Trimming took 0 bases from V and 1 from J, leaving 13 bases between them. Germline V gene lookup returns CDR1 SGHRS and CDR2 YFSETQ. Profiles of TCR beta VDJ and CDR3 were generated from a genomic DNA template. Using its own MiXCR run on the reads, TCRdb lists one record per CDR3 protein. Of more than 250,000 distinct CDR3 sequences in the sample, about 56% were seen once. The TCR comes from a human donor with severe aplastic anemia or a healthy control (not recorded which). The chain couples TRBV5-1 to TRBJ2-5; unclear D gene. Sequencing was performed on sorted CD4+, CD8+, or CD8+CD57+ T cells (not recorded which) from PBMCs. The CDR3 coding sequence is TGCGCCAGCAGCTTGGCCCTCTCCGGGCTCCAAGAGACCCAGTACTTC. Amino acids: CASSLALSGLQETQYF.